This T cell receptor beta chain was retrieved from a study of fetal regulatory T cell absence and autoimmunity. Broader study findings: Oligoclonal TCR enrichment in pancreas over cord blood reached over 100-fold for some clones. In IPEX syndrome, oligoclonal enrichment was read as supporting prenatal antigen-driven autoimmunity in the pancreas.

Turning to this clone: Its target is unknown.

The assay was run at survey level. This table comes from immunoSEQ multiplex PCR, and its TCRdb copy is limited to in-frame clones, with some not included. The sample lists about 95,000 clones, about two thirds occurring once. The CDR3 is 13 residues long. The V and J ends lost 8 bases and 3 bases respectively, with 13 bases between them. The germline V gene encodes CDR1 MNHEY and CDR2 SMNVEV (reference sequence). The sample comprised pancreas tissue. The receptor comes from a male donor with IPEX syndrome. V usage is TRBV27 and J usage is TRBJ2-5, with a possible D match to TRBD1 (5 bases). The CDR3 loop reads CASGYIGEETQYF. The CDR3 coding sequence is TGTGCCAGCGGATATATAGGGGAAGAGACCCAGTACTTC.